This T cell receptor (beta chain) emerged from a study of cytomegalovirus exposure and HLA in healthy donors. This table comes from immunoSEQ multiplex PCR, and its TCRdb copy is limited to in-frame clones, with some not included. The sample lists some 130,000 clones, 80% to 90% seen once, with roughly 1.2% in the top ten. In regard to this clone: The antigen remains unidentified.

The CDR3 contains 15 residues. CDR1 and CDR2 from the germline V gene are SGHKS and YYEKEE (reference sequence). V lost 4 bases to trimming and J lost 13 bases; unmatched junction nucleotides: 12. General observations from the study: The investigators catalogued 150 to 200 TCR beta chains as cytomegalovirus-associated.

The sequence was obtained from a woman in her late teens or twenties in good health and CMV-seronegative. Material for sequencing was PBMCs. This sequence joins TRBV5-5 and TRBJ2-1; 12 nucleotides match TRBD1. The CDR3 DNA sequence: TGTGCCAGCAGCCACGTAGGGACAGGGGGCGCGGGCCAGTTCTTC. It codes for CASSHVGTGGAGQFF.